These T cell receptor beta chains were read from a single sample in a study of T cell changes during pregnancy in multiple sclerosis. Assay: immunoSEQ multiplex PCR; the TCRdb copy retains only in-frame clones and omits some. The data hold around 27,000 clones, with about 92% observed a single time. Material: CD4+ T cells from peripheral blood mononuclear cells, obtained in the first trimester of pregnancy. The receptors come from a female donor with multiple sclerosis, enrolled in a pregnancy study. CDR3s include the opening cysteine and the closing phenylalanine or tryptophan. D genes are given only for firm matches. Expanded clones get a size class; other rows say once, few or many, or leave the size out.

TRBV7-9	NA	TRBJ1-1	once	CASSFIRTLLLNTEAFF	TGTGCCAGCAGCTTCATCAGGACACTGCTCTTGAACACTGAAGCTTTCTTT
TRBV5-4	TRBD1	TRBJ1-4	NA	CASSFDRGTEKLFF	TGTGCCAGCAGCTTCGACAGGGGCACTGAAAAACTGTTTTTT
TRBV5-4	NA	TRBJ1-4	NA	CASSLDRDEKLFF	TGTGCCAGCAGCTTGGACAGGGACGAAAAACTGTTTTTT
TRBV7-3	TRBD2	TRBJ2-3	NA	CASSLGAGGRTDTQYF	TGTGCCAGCAGCCTAGGAGCGGGGGGGCGGACAGATACGCAGTATTTT
TRBV7-6	TRBD2	TRBJ2-5	NA	CASSLSSGGETQYF	TGTGCCAGCAGCTTGAGTAGCGGGGGGGAGACCCAGTACTTC
TRBV2	TRBD2	TRBJ2-7	NA	CASSDRRGGSYEQYF	TGTGCCAGCAGTGATCGGCGGGGGGGCTCCTACGAGCAGTACTTC
TRBV6-1	NA	TRBJ1-5	NA	CASSERHSRRISNQPQHF	TGTGCCAGCAGTGAAAGGCACAGTCGACGTATCAGCAATCAGCCCCAGCATTTT
TRBV6-1	NA	TRBJ1-2	NA	CACSEGVNYGYTF	TGTGCCTGCTCAGAGGGAGTTAACTATGGCTACACCTTC
TRBV5-1	TRBD2	TRBJ2-3	NA	CASSLGGGVSDTQYF	TGCGCCAGCAGCTTGGGCGGGGGGGTTTCAGATACGCAGTATTTT
TRBV2	NA	TRBJ2-7	NA	CASRYDSYEQYF	TGTGCCAGCAGGTACGACAGTTACGAGCAGTACTTC
TRBV5-1	NA	TRBJ2-3	NA	CASSLTDTQYF	TGCGCCAGCAGCCTCACAGATACGCAGTATTTT
TRBV10-3	NA	TRBJ1-4	NA	CAISESRPRAGANEKLFF	TGTGCCATCAGTGAGTCGCGACCCCGGGCGGGCGCGAATGAAAAACTGTTTTTT
TRBV7-8	NA	TRBJ1-4	NA	CASSLEEFSGELFF	TGTGCCAGCAGCTTAGAGGAGTTTTCGGGAGAACTGTTTTTT
TRBV11-2	TRBD1	TRBJ1-1	once	CASSLVGTGEDAFF	TGTGCCAGCAGCTTAGTTGGGACAGGAGAGGACGCTTTCTTT
TRBV28	NA	TRBJ2-3	NA	CASSFGSSGADTQYF	TGTGCCAGCAGTTTTGGGTCGTCGGGGGCAGATACGCAGTATTTT
TRBV6-6	NA	TRBJ1-4	NA	CASSVPVRTNEKLFF	TGTGCCAGCAGTGTACCGGTGAGAACTAATGAAAAACTGTTTTTT
TRBV7-2	NA	TRBJ1-1	NA	CASRLVLGGNTEAFF	TGTGCCAGCAGGCTAGTTCTAGGGGGGAACACTGAAGCTTTCTTT
TRBV28	TRBD1	TRBJ2-6	NA	CASSPQGDGANVLTF	TGTGCCAGCAGCCCACAGGGGGATGGGGCCAACGTCCTGACTTTC
TRBV10-3	TRBD1	TRBJ2-1	NA	CAISISGQDNEQFF	TGTGCCATCAGTATCTCCGGACAGGACAATGAGCAGTTCTTC
TRBV4-3	NA	TRBJ2-3	NA	CASSQLAHSTDTQYF	TGCGCCAGCAGCCAACTAGCACATAGCACAGATACGCAGTATTTT
TRBV29-1	NA	TRBJ2-5	NA	CSVEPTGRGETQYF	TGCAGCGTTGAGCCTACAGGGCGCGGGGAGACCCAGTACTTC
TRBV30	TRBD1	TRBJ2-7	NA	CAWSEGQLYEQYF	TGTGCCTGGAGTGAGGGACAGTTATACGAGCAGTACTTC
TRBV9	NA	TRBJ1-1	NA	CASSLQTMNTEAFF	TGTGCCAGCAGCTTACAGACTATGAACACTGAAGCTTTCTTT
TRBV7-2	TRBD1	TRBJ1-2	NA	CASSLARQGANTF	TGTGCCAGCAGCTTAGCGCGTCAGGGGGCGAACACCTTC
TRBV4-3	TRBD2	TRBJ2-5	NA	CASSQVAGLASETQYF	TGCGCCAGCAGCCAAGTCGCTGGACTAGCCTCTGAGACCCAGTACTTC
TRBV15	TRBD1	TRBJ2-7	NA	CATSRDWGRDRAYEQYF	TGTGCCACCAGCAGAGATTGGGGCCGGGACAGGGCCTACGAGCAGTACTTC
TRBV23-1	TRBD1	TRBJ2-6	NA	CASSPQGLGSGANVLTF	TGCGCCAGCAGTCCACAGGGGCTTGGCTCTGGGGCCAACGTCCTGACTTTC
TRBV28	NA	TRBJ1-4	NA	CASRSQEKLFF	TGTGCCAGCAGATCACAGGAAAAACTGTTTTTT
TRBV5-1	NA	TRBJ1-4	NA	CASSSSGRTGEEKLFF	TGCGCCAGCAGCTCCAGCGGACGGACTGGAGAGGAAAAACTGTTTTTT
TRBV6-5	TRBD1	TRBJ1-1	NA	CASRDSGGTEAFF	TGTGCCAGCAGAGACTCAGGGGGCACTGAAGCTTTCTTT
TRBV2	TRBD2	TRBJ2-7	NA	CASRRGGNLYEQYF	TGTGCCAGCAGAAGGGGAGGGAATCTCTACGAGCAGTACTTC
TRBV5-4	NA	TRBJ1-4	NA	CASSLGPGDTNEKLFF	TGTGCCAGCAGCCTTGGGCCGGGAGATACTAATGAAAAACTGTTTTTT
TRBV5-6	TRBD1	TRBJ1-1	NA	CASSVDRGAEAFF	TGTGCCAGCAGCGTGGACAGGGGGGCTGAAGCTTTCTTT
TRBV7-8	TRBD1	TRBJ1-6	once	CASSFDRDSPLHF	TGTGCCAGCAGCTTCGACAGGGATTCACCCCTCCACTTT
TRBV5-1	TRBD2	TRBJ2-3	NA	CASATSGGTDTQYF	TGCGCCAGCGCCACTAGCGGGGGAACAGATACGCAGTATTTT
TRBV2	TRBD2	TRBJ2-1	NA	CASLRDSSGGGEQFF	TGTGCCAGCCTTCGGGACAGTAGCGGGGGAGGTGAGCAGTTCTTC
TRBV6-5	NA	TRBJ1-2	NA	CASRLDSSYGYTF	TGTGCCAGCAGGCTTGACAGCTCCTATGGCTACACCTTC
TRBV7-2	NA	TRBJ1-1	NA	CASSLGTSYTEAFF	TGTGCCAGCAGCTTAGGGACATCTTACACTGAAGCTTTCTTT
TRBV5-1	TRBD1	TRBJ1-2	NA	CASSPTGGAGYGYTF	TGCGCCAGCAGCCCTACAGGGGGCGCGGGCTATGGCTACACCTTC
TRBV7-6	NA	TRBJ2-3	NA	CASSFTANTQYF	TGTGCCAGCAGCTTTACCGCTAATACGCAGTATTTT
TRBV28	NA	TRBJ1-5	NA	CASSLPTWDTRSNQPQHF	TGTGCCAGCAGTTTGCCTACCTGGGACACCCGGAGCAATCAGCCCCAGCATTTT
TRBV28	NA	TRBJ1-3	NA	CASSSNRRLSGNTIYF	TGTGCCAGCAGTTCCAACAGGCGCCTCTCTGGAAACACCATATATTTT
TRBV5-4	NA	TRBJ2-5	NA	CASTPAGVGETQYF	TGTGCCAGCACCCCCGCAGGGGTGGGGGAGACCCAGTACTTC
TRBV19	TRBD1	TRBJ2-2	NA	CASSKGQVNTGELFF	TGTGCCAGTAGTAAAGGACAGGTTAACACCGGGGAGCTGTTTTTT
TRBV5-1	NA	TRBJ2-3	NA	CASSPERADTQYF	TGCGCCAGCAGCCCCGAGCGGGCGGATACGCAGTATTTT
TRBV6-5	NA	TRBJ1-1	NA	CASSATYTTEAFF	TGTGCCAGCAGTGCCACCTATACCACTGAAGCTTTCTTT
TRBV6-6	NA	TRBJ1-5	NA	CASSSFNQPQHF	TGTGCCAGCAGTTCTTTCAATCAGCCCCAGCATTTT
TRBV2	NA	TRBJ1-1	medium-sized	CASSPGLENTEAFF	TGTGCCAGCAGCCCAGGACTTGAGAACACTGAAGCTTTCTTT
TRBV18	NA	TRBJ2-1	NA	CASAGGNSYNEQFF	TGTGCCTCAGCAGGGGGGAACTCCTACAATGAGCAGTTCTTC
TRBV5-1	TRBD1	TRBJ1-1	NA	CASSPGQGEPGAFF	TGCGCCAGCAGCCCGGGACAGGGGGAGCCGGGAGCTTTCTTT
TRBV7-3	TRBD2	TRBJ2-2	NA	CASSTNPRGVGGELFF	TGTGCCAGCAGCACCAACCCTCGGGGGGTGGGCGGGGAGCTGTTTTTT
TRBV6-5	NA	TRBJ1-1	NA	CASNKEHMNTEAFF	TGTGCCAGCAATAAGGAGCATATGAACACTGAAGCTTTCTTT
TRBV5-1	TRBD1	TRBJ2-2	once	CASSLVQGADGELFF	TGCGCCAGCAGCTTGGTACAGGGGGCCGACGGGGAGCTGTTTTTT
TRBV2	NA	TRBJ1-4	NA	CASSEDLAGEKLFF	TGTGCCAGCAGTGAAGATCTCGCCGGGGAAAAACTGTTTTTT
TRBV10-3	NA	TRBJ1-2	once	CAISPPGSYGYTF	TGTGCCATCAGCCCCCCCGGGAGCTATGGCTACACCTTC
TRBV28	NA	TRBJ1-5	NA	CATRAGSPLPPQHF	TGTGCCACCCGAGCCGGGTCCCCCCTTCCGCCCCAGCATTTT
TRBV18	NA	TRBJ2-5	NA	CASSPLGAEETQYF	TGTGCCAGCTCACCACTGGGGGCTGAAGAGACCCAGTACTTC
TRBV5-1	NA	TRBJ2-3	NA	CASSLENPRTDTQYF	TGCGCCAGCAGCTTAGAGAACCCTCGCACAGATACGCAGTATTTT
TRBV10-2	NA	TRBJ2-7	NA	CASSRVPYEQYF	TGCGCCAGCAGCAGGGTTCCCTACGAGCAGTACTTC
TRBV27	NA	TRBJ2-3	NA	CASSLSQGRGTDTQYF	TGTGCCAGCAGTTTATCGCAGGGCCGGGGCACAGATACGCAGTATTTT